This T cell receptor (beta chain) was identified in a study of cytomegalovirus exposure and HLA in healthy donors. Findings and limits, study-wide: Specificity for CMV antigens was confirmed in vitro for a few of the CMV-associated chains. Across donors, most TCRs were seen rarely, yet some public ones were widespread. Published work reported that the classifier diagnosed cytomegalovirus status with high specificity and sensitivity.

As to this clone: Its antigen is as yet unknown.

Only in-frame clones appear in the TCRdb table, and some are missing; sequencing was by immunoSEQ multiplex PCR. The sample has about 38,000 clones, 90% to 95% seen once; the top ten hold more than 2.5%. Sequencing was carried out using PBMCs. This TCR was sampled from a man between 18 and 35 years old in good health and CMV-seronegative.

The chain's CDR3 is CASSFGRAKPQHF. Here the CDR3 DNA reads TGTGCCAGCAGTTTCGGCAGGGCGAAGCCCCAGCATTTT. J is TRBJ1-5 and V is TRBV28; tentative D call: TRBD1 (5 bases). V dropped 3 bases and J dropped 8 bases, with 11 bases sitting between them. The CDR3 is 13 residues long. Per germline, CDR1 MDHEN and CDR2 SYDVKM.